This T cell receptor (beta chain) comes out of a study of regulatory T cells in long-lasting Graves disease. The study, taken as a whole, reports: TCR diversity in persistent Graves' patients was below that of newly diagnosed ones.

The CDR3 sequence is 16 residues long. With V trimmed by 1 base and J by 2 bases, 6 bases remained unmatched. CDR1 and CDR2 from the germline V gene are SNHLY and FYNNEI. Arm-PCR of CDR3 regions and iRepertoire HTBI primers were the basis on which TCR beta libraries were built. TCRdb reprocessed the multiplex PCR reads via MiXCR and lists one record per CDR3 protein. The profile covers a few hundred thousand distinct CDR3 sequences, with 21% appearing a single time and approximately 14% taken by the ten largest. The time point denotes: persistent/refractory GD, antithyroid drugs over 5 years with positive TRAb. Generation of the TCR library employed RNA extracted from PBMCs. The source of the patients was an endocrinology department in Xi'an, China. EDTA tubes received about 10 milliliters of collected peripheral blood. This clonotype was seen repeatedly, ten times or more. The target antigen is unknown.

The rearrangement uses TRBV2 and TRBJ1-2; 8 positions agree with TRBD1. The sample in question was peripheral blood mononuclear cells (PBMCs), obtained when the disease was refractory, from a patient treated with antithyroid drugs. The TCR was taken from a female donor with Graves disease. CDR3 sequence reads: CASSEDRQGRNYGYTF. The CDR3 bases are TGTGCCAGCAGTGAAGACAGACAGGGGCGGAACTATGGCTACACCTTC.